Listed below are T cell receptor beta chains from one sample, sequenced in a study of T cell responses to AZD1222 COVID-19 vaccine. The protocol was immunoSEQ multiplex PCR, while the TCRdb copy is restricted to in-frame clones and leaves out a portion. The sample contains about 130,000 clones, around 92% of which appear only once. Source: peripheral blood, taken on day 0 of AZD1222 vaccination. The receptors were gathered from an adult in good health. CDR3s include the opening cysteine and the closing phenylalanine or tryptophan. A D gene is named only where the DNA matches it firmly. Clone size is not always given. Where it is, it says once, few, many or a class for expanded clones.

CDR3aa	CDR3nt	d_gene	j_gene	abundance	v_gene
CASSAESEAQYF	TGTGCCAGCAGTGCTGAAAGTGAGGCGCAGTATTTT	NA	TRBJ2-3	NA	TRBV28
CATAWVGTDTQYF	TGTGCCACCGCGTGGGTGGGAACAGATACGCAGTATTTT	NA	TRBJ2-3	NA	TRBV19
CASSLGGWGQSSYNEQFF	TGTGCCAGCAGCTTAGGAGGCTGGGGACAAAGCTCCTACAATGAGCAGTTCTTC	NA	TRBJ2-1	NA	TRBV11-2
CASSLTRVGETQYF	TGTGCCAGCAGTCTGACACGGGTTGGGGAGACCCAGTACTTC	NA	TRBJ2-5	NA	TRBV7-9
CASSADTLQYF	TGTGCCAGCAGTGCGGACACCTTGCAGTACTTC	NA	TRBJ2-7	once	TRBV28
CASSEGTSGAYEQYF	TGCGCCAGCAGCGAAGGGACTAGCGGTGCCTACGAGCAGTACTTC	TRBD2	TRBJ2-7	NA	TRBV5-1
CASSLALAKNIQYF	TGTGCCAGCAGTTTGGCTCTAGCCAAAAACATTCAGTACTTC	NA	TRBJ2-4	NA	TRBV28
CASSDRLAVLEGTDTQYF	TGCGCCAGCAGTGACAGACTAGCGGTACTCGAGGGCACAGATACGCAGTATTTT	TRBD2	TRBJ2-3	NA	TRBV10-2
CASSIGNQPQHF	TGTGCCAGTAGTATAGGCAATCAGCCCCAGCATTTT	NA	TRBJ1-5	NA	TRBV19
CASDGGVTNEKLFF	TGTGCCAGCGATGGGGGCGTGACTAATGAAAAACTGTTTTTT	NA	TRBJ1-4	NA	TRBV28
CASSFGYNNQPQHF	TGTGCCAGCAGCTTCGGGTACAACAATCAGCCCCAGCATTTT	NA	TRBJ1-5	NA	TRBV5-5
CASSPNRADTQYF	TGTGCCAGCTCACCAAATAGAGCAGATACGCAGTATTTT	NA	TRBJ2-3	NA	TRBV18
CASSHGTGNQPQHF	TGCGCCAGCAGCCACGGGACAGGTAATCAGCCCCAGCATTTT	TRBD1	TRBJ1-5	few	TRBV4-1
CASSPSDEQFF	TGCGCCAGCAGCCCGAGCGATGAGCAGTTCTTC	NA	TRBJ2-1	NA	TRBV5-1
CASNDQRTGGETQYF	TGCGCCAGCAACGACCAGCGGACAGGGGGAGAGACCCAGTACTTC	TRBD1	TRBJ2-5	NA	TRBV5-1
CATSDSGVPYGYTF	TGTGCCACCAGTGATTCAGGGGTCCCCTATGGCTACACCTTC	NA	TRBJ1-2	NA	TRBV24-1
CASSFTGGSISYEQYF	TGTGCCAGCAGTTTTACAGGGGGGAGTATCTCCTACGAGCAGTACTTC	TRBD1	TRBJ2-7	NA	TRBV27
CAGGPNGRTEAFF	TGTGCCGGGGGACCTAACGGTCGGACTGAAGCTTTCTTT	NA	TRBJ1-1	once	TRBV30
CASSTMGLAASYEQYF	TGTGCCAGCAGTACGATGGGACTAGCGGCGTCCTACGAGCAGTACTTC	TRBD2	TRBJ2-7	NA	TRBV27
CASSRTGPEAFF	TGTGCCAGCAGCCGGACAGGGCCTGAAGCTTTCTTT	TRBD1	TRBJ1-1	NA	TRBV7-9
CASSPGTANYGYTF	TGTGCCAGCAGCCCTGGGACAGCGAACTATGGCTACACCTTC	TRBD1	TRBJ1-2	few	TRBV5-5
CASSPDRVVRETQYF	TGTGCCAGCAGTCCGGACAGGGTCGTTAGGGAGACCCAGTACTTC	TRBD1	TRBJ2-5	NA	TRBV6-5
CASSFTRDDYGYTF	TGTGCCAGCAGCTTTACCAGGGATGACTATGGCTACACCTTC	NA	TRBJ1-2	NA	TRBV7-2
CASSPRTANMNTEAFF	TGTGCCAGCTCACCACGGACAGCAAATATGAACACTGAAGCTTTCTTT	NA	TRBJ1-1	NA	TRBV18
CASSKGGLEAFF	TGTGCCAGCAGTAAGGGGGGGCTTGAAGCTTTCTTT	NA	TRBJ1-1	NA	TRBV12-3/TRBV12-4
CASSKGVFGPGRRKYMNTEAFF	TGTGCCAGCAGCAAAGGTGTATTCGGGCCCGGAAGAAGAAAATACATGAACACTGAAGCTTTCTTT	NA	TRBJ1-1	NA	TRBV21-1
CASSSLPGRGHYGYTF	TGTGCCAGCAGTTCCCTCCCCGGCAGGGGACACTATGGCTACACCTTC	NA	TRBJ1-2	NA	TRBV28
CASSLGGDQPQHF	TGTGCCAGCAGCTTAGGGGGGGATCAGCCCCAGCATTTT	NA	TRBJ1-5	few	TRBV13
CASSKKNRELSYEQYF	TGTGCCAGCAGTAAAAAAAACAGGGAACTCTCCTACGAGCAGTACTTC	NA	TRBJ2-7	NA	TRBV27
CASANEGRTYEQYF	TGTGCCAGTGCGAACGAGGGTCGGACCTACGAGCAGTACTTC	NA	TRBJ2-7	NA	TRBV19